This is a list of T cell receptor beta chains from one sample in a study of blood T cells in healthy people across ages. TCRdb ran MiXCR on the 5' RACE reads and lists one entry per CDR3 protein. The sample records roughly 800,000 distinct CDR3 sequences, roughly 64% being singletons. Sample: blood. The receptors stem from a man younger than 45 in good health. Both conserved end residues are part of each CDR3. Fields, in order: V gene, D gene, J gene, clone size, CDR3 DNA, CDR3 protein. D genes are given only for firm matches. Some rows mark clone size as missing; the rest say once, few, many or name a class of expanded clone.

v_gene: TRBV10-3
d_gene: -
j_gene: TRBJ1-2
abundance: few
CDR3nt: TGTGCCATCAGTGCCCCCCCGCAAGGGCGGGACTATGGCTACACCTTC
CDR3aa: CAISAPPQGRDYGYTF

v_gene: TRBV7-2
d_gene: TRBD2
j_gene: TRBJ2-5
abundance: few
CDR3nt: TGTGCCAGCAGCCCTCAGGGACTAGCGGGGGAGGAGCAGTACTTC
CDR3aa: CASSPQGLAGEEQYF

v_gene: TRBV5-5
d_gene: TRBD2
j_gene: TRBJ2-7
abundance: -
CDR3nt: TGTGCCAGCAGCTTGCGGCGGGAGGGCCCTCTCTACGAGCAGTACTTC
CDR3aa: CASSLRREGPLYEQYF

v_gene: TRBV4-2
d_gene: -
j_gene: TRBJ2-7
abundance: once
CDR3nt: TGTGCCAGCAGCCACAGGGCAGGGGTGCGGGAAGGTGAGCAGTACTTC
CDR3aa: CASSHRAGVREGEQYF

v_gene: TRBV3-1
d_gene: -
j_gene: TRBJ2-7
abundance: once
CDR3nt: TGTGCCAGCAGCCCACGTCCCGATTCCGAGCAGTACTTC
CDR3aa: CASSPRPDSEQYF

v_gene: TRBV20-1
d_gene: TRBD1
j_gene: TRBJ2-7
abundance: -
CDR3nt: TGCAGTGCGATTTCTAGAGACAGGGGCAGGTACGAGCAGTACTTC
CDR3aa: CSAISRDRGRYEQYF

v_gene: TRBV10-3
d_gene: TRBD1
j_gene: TRBJ1-1
abundance: few
CDR3nt: TGTGCCATCAGCACGGACAGGGAGATACACACTGAAGCTTTCTTT
CDR3aa: CAISTDREIHTEAFF

v_gene: TRBV30
d_gene: TRBD1
j_gene: TRBJ2-7
abundance: -
CDR3nt: TGTGCCTGGGCCTTGGGGACAGGGAACGAGCAGTACTTC
CDR3aa: CAWALGTGNEQYF

v_gene: TRBV7-2
d_gene: -
j_gene: TRBJ2-7
abundance: -
CDR3nt: TGTGCCAGCAGCTTAGTTCAGGGGATCTACGAGCAGTACTTC
CDR3aa: CASSLVQGIYEQYF

v_gene: TRBV12-3/TRBV12-4
d_gene: TRBD2
j_gene: TRBJ2-3
abundance: -
CDR3nt: TGTGCCAGCAGTTTTACTCTCGGTAGCGGGACAGATACGCAGTATTTT
CDR3aa: CASSFTLGSGTDTQYF

v_gene: TRBV18
d_gene: -
j_gene: TRBJ2-4
abundance: -
CDR3nt: TGTGCCAGCTCACCCATAATAGGGAGTTTGGCCAAAAACATTCAGTACTTC
CDR3aa: CASSPIIGSLAKNIQYF

v_gene: TRBV7-2
d_gene: TRBD2
j_gene: TRBJ2-7
abundance: few
CDR3nt: TGTGCCAGCAGCTTTAGCGGGGGGGATAGCGAGCAGTACTTC
CDR3aa: CASSFSGGDSEQYF

v_gene: TRBV28
d_gene: TRBD1
j_gene: TRBJ1-6
abundance: -
CDR3nt: TGTGCCAGCAGAAAGGGACAGCTCTATTCACCCCTCCACTTT
CDR3aa: CASRKGQLYSPLHF

v_gene: TRBV27
d_gene: TRBD1
j_gene: TRBJ2-7
abundance: few
CDR3nt: TGTGCCAGCAGTTTGGTAGGGGGCTGGAGCTCCTACGAGCAGTACTTC
CDR3aa: CASSLVGGWSSYEQYF

v_gene: TRBV20-1
d_gene: TRBD1
j_gene: TRBJ1-2
abundance: once
CDR3nt: TGCAGTGCTGCGGACAGGGGGCTCTATGGCTACACCTTC
CDR3aa: CSAADRGLYGYTF

v_gene: TRBV4-2
d_gene: -
j_gene: TRBJ2-1
abundance: once
CDR3nt: TGTGCCAGTAAGGGTATTGAGCAGTTCTTC
CDR3aa: CASKGIEQFF

v_gene: TRBV30
d_gene: -
j_gene: TRBJ2-7
abundance: -
CDR3nt: TGTGCCTGGAAAAGCTCCTACGAGCAGTACTTC
CDR3aa: CAWKSSYEQYF

v_gene: TRBV29-1
d_gene: TRBD2
j_gene: TRBJ2-5
abundance: few
CDR3nt: TGCAGCGTCCTGACTAGCGAAGAGACCCAGTACTTC
CDR3aa: CSVLTSEETQYF